The rows below give T cell receptor beta chains drawn from one sample of a study of cytomegalovirus exposure and HLA in healthy donors. Produced via immunoSEQ multiplex PCR; TCRdb's table is partial and in-frame only. The sample has roughly 300,000 clones, 75% to 90% seen once. The sequenced sample was PBMCs. Receptor source: a woman aged 25-40 years in good health and CMV-seropositive. The conserved cysteine and the conserved F or W are not part of the CDR3 here. The D gene is left open where the match is weak. Part of the rows lack a size; the others show once, few, many or a class for expanded clones.

CDR3: ASSPLAGSGYEQY
size: once
J: TRBJ2-7
V: TRBV4-3
D: TRBD2
length: 13

CDR3: ASSLGVRGPNTEAF
size: -
J: TRBJ1-1
V: TRBV28
D: -
length: 14

CDR3: ASSQRVTGELF
size: once
J: TRBJ2-2
V: TRBV7-3
D: -
length: 11

CDR3: ASSLFMGNQPQH
size: -
J: TRBJ1-5
V: TRBV27
D: -
length: 12

CDR3: AWSPRPGTSGGAWETQY
size: -
J: TRBJ2-5
V: TRBV30
D: TRBD2
length: 17

CDR3: ASSPFGGYGYT
size: -
J: TRBJ1-2
V: TRBV6-5
D: -
length: 11

CDR3: ASTGGANYGYT
size: -
J: TRBJ1-2
V: TRBV28
D: TRBD1
length: 11

CDR3: ASRLAGARGETQY
size: -
J: TRBJ2-5
V: TRBV6-1
D: TRBD2
length: 13

CDR3: ASSFVGENEQF
size: -
J: TRBJ2-1
V: TRBV27
D: -
length: 11

CDR3: ASTAVRGAQPQH
size: -
J: TRBJ1-5
V: TRBV28
D: -
length: 12

CDR3: ASSLSSGYFTGELF
size: -
J: TRBJ2-2
V: TRBV27
D: -
length: 14

CDR3: ASSTSGRTEQF
size: -
J: TRBJ2-1
V: TRBV19
D: TRBD2
length: 11

CDR3: ASSYGQAAPPRAGYGYT
size: -
J: TRBJ1-2
V: TRBV7-2
D: TRBD1
length: 17

CDR3: ASSSTTNYGYT
size: -
J: TRBJ1-2
V: TRBV5-6
D: -
length: 11

CDR3: ASSWAGGYDTQY
size: -
J: TRBJ2-3
V: TRBV27
D: TRBD1
length: 12

CDR3: ASSRQGWGSENTEAF
size: -
J: TRBJ1-1
V: TRBV27
D: TRBD1
length: 15

CDR3: ATSRKRKNAYEQY
size: -
J: TRBJ2-7
V: TRBV15
D: -
length: 13

CDR3: ASSLLGQLQETQY
size: -
J: TRBJ2-5
V: TRBV4-3
D: TRBD1
length: 13

CDR3: ASSEVVTGELF
size: few
J: TRBJ2-2
V: TRBV2
D: -
length: 11

CDR3: ASSLRILGAYEQY
size: -
J: TRBJ2-7
V: TRBV28
D: -
length: 13

CDR3: ASSRGPHEQY
size: once
J: TRBJ2-7
V: TRBV28
D: -
length: 10

CDR3: ASSQRLAGAQTGELF
size: -
J: TRBJ2-2
V: TRBV18
D: TRBD2
length: 15

CDR3: ASSYRDPYGYT
size: -
J: TRBJ1-2
V: TRBV28
D: -
length: 11

CDR3: ASSQAENVDTQY
size: -
J: TRBJ2-3
V: TRBV4-2
D: -
length: 12

CDR3: ASSLGGPGQGSVGY
size: -
J: TRBJ2-7
V: TRBV7-2
D: TRBD1
length: 14

CDR3: ASSQYRGTAQETQY
size: -
J: TRBJ2-5
V: TRBV14
D: TRBD1
length: 14

CDR3: ASSEWGAFSQETQY
size: -
J: TRBJ2-5
V: TRBV6-1
D: -
length: 14

CDR3: ASSSRQGAYEQY
size: -
J: TRBJ2-7
V: TRBV27
D: TRBD1
length: 12

CDR3: ASSLGLAGGRETQY
size: -
J: TRBJ2-5
V: TRBV5-6
D: TRBD2
length: 14

CDR3: ASSLSHPRETQY
size: -
J: TRBJ2-5
V: TRBV27
D: -
length: 12

CDR3: ASSLAYHEQY
size: few
J: TRBJ2-7
V: TRBV7-8
D: -
length: 10

CDR3: ASSLQGSLSPLH
size: -
J: TRBJ1-6
V: TRBV7-3
D: -
length: 12

CDR3: ASRLTGVRQPQH
size: -
J: TRBJ1-5
V: TRBV28
D: TRBD1
length: 12

CDR3: ASSGDRTNTEAF
size: -
J: TRBJ1-1
V: TRBV9
D: TRBD1
length: 12

CDR3: ATEAEANYGYT
size: -
J: TRBJ1-2
V: TRBV28
D: -
length: 11

CDR3: ASSIAGFNQPQH
size: -
J: TRBJ1-5
V: TRBV19
D: -
length: 12

CDR3: ASTVGAGGNQPQH
size: -
J: TRBJ1-5
V: TRBV19
D: -
length: 13

CDR3: ASTPGGANYGYT
size: -
J: TRBJ1-2
V: TRBV19
D: -
length: 12

CDR3: ASRTLVNTEAF
size: -
J: TRBJ1-1
V: TRBV6-1
D: -
length: 11

CDR3: ASSFGYEQY
size: -
J: TRBJ2-7
V: TRBV27
D: -
length: 9

CDR3: ASSTGLVSSPLH
size: -
J: TRBJ1-6
V: TRBV14
D: -
length: 12

CDR3: ASSPIVGNTEAF
size: -
J: TRBJ1-1
V: TRBV13
D: -
length: 12

CDR3: ASSPNDSEDLQY
size: -
J: TRBJ2-5
V: TRBV7-6
D: -
length: 12

CDR3: ASSPRVASYNEQF
size: -
J: TRBJ2-1
V: TRBV4-3
D: -
length: 13

CDR3: AWSVLAGSYEQY
size: -
J: TRBJ2-7
V: TRBV30
D: TRBD2
length: 12

CDR3: ASSRPDIGTDTQY
size: -
J: TRBJ2-3
V: TRBV6-1
D: -
length: 13

CDR3: ASKSTGYEQY
size: -
J: TRBJ2-7
V: TRBV28
D: -
length: 10